Following are 11 T cell receptor beta chains from one sample sequenced in a study of shared clonotypes between healthy human individuals. Some clones are missing from TCRdb's copy, which holds only in-frame ones; the method was immunoSEQ multiplex PCR. In the table there are 450,000 to 500,000 clones, 65% to 80% of which are singletons. The sequencing input was PBMCs. Source of these receptors: a woman between 40 and 55 years old in good health. Some clones in this sample may be carry-over from other donors' samples.

The chain employs TRBV2 and TRBJ1-1, with a possible D match to TRBD1 (5 bases). V lost 6 bases and J lost 9, with 20 bases in between. Germline V gene data show CDR1 as SNHLY and CDR2 as FYNNEI. This CDR3 is built from 14 residues. The CDR3 DNA is TGTGCCAGCAGGGATACCGGGACGAGCCTCAAAGCTTTCTTT. It yields the protein CASRDTGTSLKAFF. The full variable domain, its missing parts supplied by reference TRBV2 and TRBJ1-1, is EPEVTQTPSHQVTQMGQEVILRCVPISNHLYFYWYRQILGQKVEFLVSFYNNEISEKSEIFDDQFSVERPDGSNFTLKIRSTKLEDSAMYFCASRDTGTSLKAFFGQGTRLTVV.

This clone was counted only a few times. The CDR3 region has the DNA TGCGCCAGCAGCCAAGACACCGGGACAGGGTGGTTCTACGAGCAGTACTTC. Protein product: CASSQDTGTGWFYEQYF. V usage is TRBV4-3 and J usage is TRBJ2-7; 9 nucleotides agree with TRBD1. V shed 0 bases, J shed 3 bases, and the junction held 9 bases outside the gene matches. The CDR3 extends over 17 amino acids. Germline CDR1 and CDR2: LGHNA and YSLEER.

The V gene is TRBV19, the J gene TRBJ1-2, with D unresolved. The germline V gene has CDR1 LNHDA and CDR2 SQIVND (reference sequence). This CDR3 is 13 amino acids long. Trimming left V 4 bases short and J 8 bases short, with 14 bases between. The CDR3 coding sequence is TGTGCCAGTAGTACGTCGACCACACAGGGCTACACCTTC. Translated: CASSTSTTQGYTF. Filled out from reference TRBV19 and TRBJ1-2, the complete variable domain reads DGGITQSPKYLFRKEGQNVTLSCEQNLNHDAMYWYRQDPGQGLRLIYYSQIVNDFQKGDIAEGYSVSREKKESFPLTVTSAQKNPTAFYLCASSTSTTQGYTFGSGTRLTVV.

The chain employs TRBV21-1 and TRBJ2-4; the table's D call, TRBD2, was not checked against the DNA. TRBV21-1 is assigned pseudogene status. CDR3 length: 16 amino acids. The CDR3 DNA follows: TGTGCCAGCAGCAAAGAAGGCGGAATAGCCAAAAACATTCAGTACTTC. Amino acid sequence: CASSKEGGIAKNIQYF.

The chain combines TRBV28 with TRBJ1-4, with TRBD1 as a possible D gene (5 bases). From germline, CDR1 is MDHEN and CDR2 SYDVKM. CDR3 size: 13 residues. The germline V and J ends were trimmed by 7 bases and 8 bases, with 14 bases remaining between them. This CDR3 reads CASTPGTVEKLFF. In nucleotides, the CDR3 is TGTGCCAGCACCCCGGGGACGGTAGAAAAACTGTTTTTT.

This sequence joins TRBV27 and TRBJ2-7; 10 bases are a match to TRBD1. There are 14 residues in the CDR3. With V trimmed by 6 bases and J by 5 bases, 7 bases remained unmatched. Germline V lookup: CDR1 MNHEY, CDR2 SMNVEV (reference sequence). The CDR3 region is CASSTGTGDHEQYF. The CDR3 DNA follows: TGTGCCAGCAGCACCGGGACAGGGGACCACGAGCAGTACTTC.

V is TRBV19 and J is TRBJ1-5, with 9 bases matching TRBD1. Germline V gene sequence: CDR1 LNHDA, CDR2 SQIVND (reference sequence). The junction had 16 bases not matched to a gene; V was cut back by 7 bases and J by 3 bases. This CDR3 comprises 18 residues. The CDR3 coding sequence is TGTGCCAGTAAGGAGGGGACCGGGACAGGGAGGAACAATCAGCCCCAGCATTTT. It is translated as CASKEGTGTGRNNQPQHF. Together with reference TRBV19 and TRBJ1-5, the CDR3 gives the full variable domain: DGGITQSPKYLFRKEGQNVTLSCEQNLNHDAMYWYRQDPGQGLRLIYYSQIVNDFQKGDIAEGYSVSREKKESFPLTVTSAQKNPTAFYLCASKEGTGTGRNNQPQHFGDGTRLSIL.

The rearrangement joins TRBV6-5 to TRBJ2-7; 7 bases align to TRBD2. Trimming removed 2 bases from V and 2 bases from J; junction bases left unmatched: 6. The CDR3 runs to 15 residues. Germline lookup yields CDR1 MNHEY and CDR2 SVGAGI. CDR3 sequence (DNA): TGTGCCAGCAGTTACGACGGTGGGGGGGCCTACGAGCAGTACTTC. Protein: CASSYDGGGAYEQYF.

This clone has only a few counts. The rearrangement joins TRBV30 to TRBJ1-5; D is uncertain. The CDR3 runs 13 residues. Trimming left V 0 bases short and J 5 bases short, with 8 bases between. CDR1 is GTSNPN, CDR2 SVGIG, per germline (reference sequence). The CDR3 sequence is CAWSVTRDQPQHF. The CDR3 nucleotides are TGTGCCTGGAGTGTAACCCGAGATCAGCCCCAGCATTTT.

To note about this clone: An end of the junction does not agree with germline; a read error may underlie this. The rearrangement joins TRBV28 to TRBJ2-5, with 7 bases matching TRBD2. Germline V gene lookup returns CDR1 MDHEN and CDR2 SYDVKM. The CDR3 length is 15 residues. CDR3 DNA: TGTTCCAGCAGGACACCAAGCGGCGGGGGAGAGACCCAGTACTTC. Translation: CSSRTPSGGGETQYF.

This clone has more than one count but fewer than ten. This chain uses TRBV6-5 with TRBJ2-2, with D possibly TRBD2 on 6 matching bases. Germline CDR1 MNHEY, CDR2 SVGAGI. V was trimmed by 2 bases and J by 8 bases, leaving 15 bases between them. The CDR3 spans 15 residues. CDR3 nucleotide sequence: TGTGCCAGCAGTTACAACGCGGCGGGGCTTGGGGAGCTGTTTTTT. As protein: CASSYNAAGLGELFF.